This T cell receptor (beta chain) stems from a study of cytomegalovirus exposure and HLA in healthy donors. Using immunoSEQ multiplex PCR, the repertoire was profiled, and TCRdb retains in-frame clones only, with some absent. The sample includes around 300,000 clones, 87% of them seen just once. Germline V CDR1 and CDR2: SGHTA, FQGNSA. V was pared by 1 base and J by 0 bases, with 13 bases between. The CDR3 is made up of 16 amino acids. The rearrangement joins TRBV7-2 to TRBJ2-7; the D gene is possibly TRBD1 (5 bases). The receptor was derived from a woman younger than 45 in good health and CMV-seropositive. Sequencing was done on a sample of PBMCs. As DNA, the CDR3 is TGTGCCAGCAGCTTAGGTGTGGGCAGGGCCTCCTACGAGCAGTACTTC. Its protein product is CASSLGVGRASYEQYF. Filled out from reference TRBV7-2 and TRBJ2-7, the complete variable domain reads GAGVSQSPSNKVTEKGKDVELRCDPISGHTALYWYRQSLGQGLEFLIYFQGNSAPDKSGLPSDRFSAERTGGSVSTLTIQRTQQEDSAVYLCASSLGVGRASYEQYFGPGTRLTVT.